The 7 T cell receptor beta chains below were found in one sample sequenced in a study of shared clonotypes between healthy human individuals. Some clones are missing from TCRdb's copy, which holds only in-frame ones; the method was immunoSEQ multiplex PCR. The sample contains around 1.1 million clones, roughly 74% of which appear only once. Input material: memory CD4+ T cells from PBMCs. Documented subset: CD45RA-negative fraction. Receptors originate from a man between 18 and 35 years old in good health. Some clones in this sample may be carry-over from other donors' samples.

The chain employs TRBV5-1 and TRBJ2-7, with D possibly called TRBD1 or TRBD2 (5 bases each). V dropped 2 bases and J dropped 7 bases, with 10 bases sitting between them. The CDR3 has 12 residues. Germline loops: CDR1 SGHRS, CDR2 YFSETQ. The CDR3 here is CASSFGAREQYF. The CDR3 nucleotides are TGCGCCAGCAGCTTCGGGGCACGGGAGCAGTACTTC.

V usage is TRBV5-4 and J usage is TRBJ1-5; 9 nucleotides agree with TRBD1. Trimming at V came to 4 bases and at J to 3 bases, leaving 5 bases not matched to a gene. The CDR3 contains 15 residues. Per the germline V gene, CDR1 is SGHNT and CDR2 is YYREEE (reference sequence). CDR3 sequence: CASSPGTGTNQPQHF. The CDR3 DNA sequence: TGTGCCAGCAGCCCGGGGACAGGGACCAATCAGCCCCAGCATTTT.

With respect to this clone: A much larger clonotype is one base distant, so this may be a read error. The chain links TRBV7-2 to TRBJ1-1; D ambiguous. The length of the CDR3 is 13 residues. V was cut by 5 bases and J by 1 base, with 8 bases left in between. Germline assignment: CDR1 SGHTA and CDR2 FQGNSA. CDR3 in amino acids: CASSPERNTEAFF. As DNA, the CDR3 is TGTGCCAGCAGCCCCGAGAGGAACACTGAAGCTTTCTTT.

The V gene is TRBV30, the J gene TRBJ2-2; D is unresolved. Per the germline V gene, CDR1 is GTSNPN and CDR2 is SVGIG (reference sequence). Trimming shortened V by 0 bases and J by 1 base, and 6 bases separated the two germline ends. The CDR3 loop spans 14 amino acids. In DNA form, the CDR3 reads TGTGCCTGGAGTGTTCACTTGAACACCGGGGAGCTGTTTTTT. Its translation: CAWSVHLNTGELFF.

This clone was picked up a small number of times. The chain couples TRBV7-2 to TRBJ1-6, with D tentatively TRBD1 (5 bases). Germline CDR1 reads SGHTA; CDR2 reads FQGNSA. Trimming removed 2 bases from V and 9 bases from J, with 23 bases in between. The CDR3 consists of 18 residues. The CDR3 sequence: CASSLFPAGLGLGSPLHF. CDR3 DNA sequence: TGTGCCAGCAGCTTATTCCCGGCAGGGCTGGGGTTAGGTTCACCCCTCCACTTT. The variable domain in full, completed from reference TRBV7-2 and TRBJ1-6, reads GAGVSQSPSNKVTEKGKDVELRCDPISGHTALYWYRQSLGQGLEFLIYFQGNSAPDKSGLPSDRFSAERTGGSVSTLTIQRTQQEDSAVYLCASSLFPAGLGLGSPLHFGNGTRLTVT.

The chain is built from TRBV7-9 and TRBJ2-5; 12 bases fit TRBD2. V was clipped by 5 bases and J by 5 bases; unmatched bases: 6. Germline V gene lookup returns CDR1 SEHNR and CDR2 FQNEAQ (reference sequence). The CDR3 contains 15 residues. The CDR3 DNA follows: TGTGCCAGCAGCGCCCTAGGGACTAGCGGGGAGACCCAGTACTTC. Translation gives CASSALGTSGETQYF.

V and J are TRBV7-9 and TRBJ2-3; 8 bases are shared with TRBD2. CDR3 length: 16 residues. The V gene's germline CDR1 is SEHNR and CDR2 FQNEAQ (reference sequence). With 3 bases clipped from V and 6 bases from J, the junction kept 11 bases outside the gene matches. CDR3 sequence: CASSFNGGVSPDTQYF. CDR3 nucleotides: TGTGCCAGCAGCTTTAACGGGGGGGTGTCCCCCGATACGCAGTATTTT.